This T cell receptor (beta chain) was documented in a study of T cell responses to AZD1222 COVID-19 vaccine. The repertoire was sequenced with immunoSEQ multiplex PCR; TCRdb's copy has only in-frame clones and lacks some. The sample has about 110,000 clones, around 84% seen once; the top ten hold over 3%. V was pared by 0 bases and J by 5 bases, with 6 bases of the junction left unmatched. The length of the CDR3 is 16 residues. The germline CDR1 and CDR2 sequences are GTSNPN and SVGIG (reference sequence). This TCR came from an adult in good health. Sequenced here: peripheral blood, sampled on day 0 of AZD1222 vaccination. The chain recombines TRBV30 with TRBJ2-2, with 10 positions matching TRBD2. CDR3 coding DNA: TGTGCCTGGAGTGTAGGGCTAGCGGGGGTGACCGGGGAGCTGTTTTTT. Protein: CAWSVGLAGVTGELFF.